The clone carrying this T cell receptor beta chain turned up a few times. The target antigen is unknown. TCRdb independently ran MiXCR on the reads; one entry per CDR3 protein. The sample has about 700,000 distinct CDR3 sequences; about 30% are singletons. This sample was included in a study of T cell repertoires in cytomegalovirus infection. The wider study: Recently identified HLA-C-restricted CMV epitopes and well-studied HLA-B-restricted CMV epitopes were used by the study.

Germline loops: CDR1 LNHDA, CDR2 SQIVND (reference sequence). The CDR3 has 15 residues. Trimming shortened V by 5 bases and J by 6 bases, and 16 bases separated the two germline ends. This specimen consisted of cultured PBMCs, obtained from culture after CMV antigen stimulation. The V call is TRBV19, the J call TRBJ2-2; D tentatively reads TRBD1 or TRBD2 (5 bases each). The TCR originated in a human donor in good health (CMV status not recorded). Some clones in this sample may be carry-over from other donors' samples. The CDR3 DNA is TGTGCCAGTAGTCGCCCCAGGGACGGCGCCGGGGAGCTGTTTTTT. Encoded protein: CASSRPRDGAGELFF.